The following is a T cell receptor beta chain sequence with its context. The data originate from a study of blood T cell repertoires in COVID-19. In germline, CDR1 is SGHTA, CDR2 FQGTGA. The V and J ends lost 5 bases and 4 bases respectively, with 15 bases between them. The CDR3 consists of 15 residues. Generated by immunoSEQ multiplex PCR, the TCRdb table keeps only in-frame clones and is missing some. Among roughly 330,000 clones listed, over 75% were seen once. The sample comprised PBMCs or T cells enriched from blood (not recorded which). The chain links TRBV7-3 to TRBJ2-1, with a tentative D call TRBD2 (6 bases). The clonotype originates from a man under 40 who had recovered from COVID-19. The CDR3 is CASSPMEGKYNEQFF. The CDR3 DNA reads TGTGCCAGCAGCCCAATGGAGGGGAAATACAATGAGCAGTTCTTC.